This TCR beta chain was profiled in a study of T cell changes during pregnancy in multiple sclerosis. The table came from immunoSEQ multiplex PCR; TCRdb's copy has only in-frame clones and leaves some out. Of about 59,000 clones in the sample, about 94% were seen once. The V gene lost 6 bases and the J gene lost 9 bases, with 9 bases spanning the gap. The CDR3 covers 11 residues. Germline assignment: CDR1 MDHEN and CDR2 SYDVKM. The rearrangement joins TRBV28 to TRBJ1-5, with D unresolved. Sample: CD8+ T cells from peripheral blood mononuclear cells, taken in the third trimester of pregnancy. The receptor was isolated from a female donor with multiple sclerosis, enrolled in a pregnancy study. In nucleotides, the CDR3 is TGTGCCAGCAGCCACGCCGGGCCCCAGCATTTT. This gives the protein CASSHAGPQHF.